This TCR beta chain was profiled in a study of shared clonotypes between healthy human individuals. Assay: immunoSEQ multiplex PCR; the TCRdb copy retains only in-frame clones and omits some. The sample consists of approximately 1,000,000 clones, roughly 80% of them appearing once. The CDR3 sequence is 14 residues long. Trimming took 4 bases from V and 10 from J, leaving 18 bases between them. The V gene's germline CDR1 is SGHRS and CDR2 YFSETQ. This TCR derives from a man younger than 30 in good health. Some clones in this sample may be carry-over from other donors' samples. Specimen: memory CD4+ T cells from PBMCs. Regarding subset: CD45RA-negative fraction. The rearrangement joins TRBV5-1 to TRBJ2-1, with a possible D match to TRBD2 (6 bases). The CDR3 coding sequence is TGCGCCAGCAGCCCCTTTTCCCGGGAGAGCGAGCAGTTCTTC. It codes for CASSPFSRESEQFF.